The clone carrying this TCR beta chain was seen only a few times. The CDR3 contains 16 residues. V was cut by 2 bases and J by 5 bases, with 18 bases left in between. The V gene's germline CDR1 is MDHEN and CDR2 SYDVKM. This record comes from a study of blood T cell repertoires in COVID-19. For the study at large: There were acute and convalescent COVID-19 samples, and they came from the United States, Italy and Spain.

Clones were read by immunoSEQ multiplex PCR, and TCRdb kept only the in-frame ones, dropping some. The sample lists tens of thousands of clones, 65% to 90% occurring once. The chain joins TRBV28 to TRBJ1-1; D call uncertain. Sequenced material: peripheral blood. The clonotype was recovered from a human donor in a cohort sampled during active COVID-19. CDR3 bases: TGTGCCAGCAGTTTACCCCCCGGGAGTGGAGGAACTGAAGCTTTCTTT. This encodes CASSLPPGSGGTEAFF.